Presented here are 21 T cell receptor beta chains from one specimen sequenced in a study. TCRdb independently ran MiXCR on the 5' RACE reads; one entry per CDR3 protein. Found here are some 10,000 distinct CDR3 sequences, approximately 61% of them singletons; the top ten hold 6% to 7%. Sequencing was carried out using tumor-infiltrating memory CD4+ T cells sorted from the breast tumor. Subset noted: memory CD4+ T cells, CD4+CD45RO+CD25-. Every receptor here comes from a female donor with breast cancer.

The chain combines TRBV3-1 with TRBJ1-6; 7 bases are a match to TRBD1. This CDR3 comprises 16 residues. Trimming took 1 base from V and 7 from J; bases not matched to a gene: 7. Germline CDR1 reads LGHDT; CDR2 reads YNNKEL (reference sequence). The CDR3 DNA reads TGTGCCAGCAGCCAAGGCACGTCGACAGGGAATTCACCCCTCCACTTT. It translates to CASSQGTSTGNSPLHF.

The chain carries TRBV7-6 and TRBJ2-2, with 7 bases aligning to TRBD1. J lost 2 bases, V lost 5 bases, and 8 bases had no gene match. Germline V gene lookup returns CDR1 SGHVS and CDR2 FNYEAQ. CDR3 length equals 16 residues. The CDR3 bases are TGTGCCAGCAGCCGGGACAGCTCTGGAAACACCGGGGAGCTGTTTTTT. Translated: CASSRDSSGNTGELFF.

This clonotype was recorded a few times. The chain uses TRBV20-1 and TRBJ2-3, with TRBD1 matching over 9 bases. This CDR3 has 14 residues. Germline values: CDR1 DFQATT, CDR2 SNEGSKA (reference sequence). V was pared by 5 bases and J by 6 bases, with 9 bases of the junction left unmatched. The CDR3 DNA reads as TGCAGTGCTCTCCCGGGACAGGGACGTGATACGCAGTATTTT. This codes for CSALPGQGRDTQYF.

A few counts support this clonotype. The chain combines TRBV5-1 with TRBJ1-2; maybe TRBD1 (6 bases). In germline, CDR1 is SGHRS, CDR2 YFSETQ. V was pared by 1 base and J by 4 bases, with 17 bases between. The CDR3 loop spans 16 amino acids. The CDR3 coding sequence is TGCGCCAGCAGCTTGTCCGGCAGGGGCGACAGCTATGGCTACACCTTC. This gives the protein CASSLSGRGDSYGYTF. The whole variable domain, filled in from reference TRBV5-1 and TRBJ1-2, reads KAGVTQTPRYLIKTRGQQVTLSCSPISGHRSVSWYQQTPGQGLQFLFEYFSETQRNKGNFPGRFSGRQFSNSRSEMNVSTLELGDSALYLCASSLSGRGDSYGYTFGSGTRLTVV.

The CDR3 coding sequence is TGTGCCAGCAGGGGAGGGACAGTGAATGAAAAACTGTTTTTT. Protein product: CASRGGTVNEKLFF. The rearrangement uses TRBV12-3 or TRBV12-4 and TRBJ1-4; TRBD1 aligns across 7 bases. The CDR3 contains 14 residues. V was clipped by 6 bases and J by 5 bases; unmatched bases: 6.

The rearrangement joins TRBV7-8 to TRBJ2-3; D not resolved. Germline V lookup: CDR1 SGHVS, CDR2 FQNEAQ. CDR3 size: 16 residues. Trimming removed 0 bases at V and 1 base at J, with 11 bases between. CDR3 amino acids: CASSLAVSSGTDTQYF. The CDR3 nucleotides read TGTGCCAGCAGCTTAGCTGTCAGCTCCGGCACAGATACGCAGTATTTT.

The chain couples TRBV5-1 to TRBJ2-3; maybe TRBD1 (6 bases). The germline gives CDR1 SGHRS, CDR2 YFSETQ. Trimming pared 2 bases from V and 4 bases from J, leaving 11 bases between. The CDR3 consists of 14 residues. CDR3 DNA: TGCGCCAGCAGCTTCGGACAGATTCCAGATACGCAGTATTTT. This gives the protein CASSFGQIPDTQYF.

V is TRBV6-1 and J is TRBJ1-2; D call uncertain. CDR3 length: 11 residues. Germline lookup yields CDR1 MNHNS and CDR2 SASEGT. Trimming left V 8 bases short and J 4 bases short, with 8 bases between. The DNA for the CDR3 is TGTGCCAGCGGTACGGCCTATGGCTACACCTTC. Protein: CASGTAYGYTF.

The V and J genes are TRBV5-1 and TRBJ2-1; 12 bases fit TRBD2. CDR1 and CDR2 from the germline V gene are SGHRS and YFSETQ. The CDR3 covers 15 residues. V was clipped by 3 bases and J by 8 bases; unmatched bases: 6. CDR3 region: CASSSLAGGRHEQFF. CDR3 nucleotide sequence: TGCGCCAGCAGCTCCCTAGCGGGAGGGCGCCATGAGCAGTTCTTC.

The chain couples TRBV4-1 to TRBJ2-2; 7 bases agree with TRBD1. With 3 bases clipped from V and 5 bases from J, the junction kept 9 bases outside the gene matches. The germline CDR1 and CDR2 sequences are MGHRA and YSYEKL. The CDR3 has 16 residues. CDR3 in DNA: TGCGCCAGCAGCCATGCCGGGACAGACCTTACCGGGGAGCTGTTTTTT. Translated, it gives CASSHAGTDLTGELFF.

The V and J genes are TRBV6-5 and TRBJ1-3, with TRBD1 as a possible D gene (5 bases). From germline, CDR1 is MNHEY and CDR2 SVGAGI. Trimming left V 5 bases short and J 0 bases short, with 11 bases between. The CDR3 has 15 amino acids. This CDR3 reads CASSNKGYSGNTIYF. The CDR3, as DNA: TGTGCCAGCAGTAATAAGGGGTACTCTGGAAACACCATATATTTT.

In this sample, this clonotype turned up a few times. The rearrangement joins TRBV20-1 to TRBJ2-7; no firm D call. Deletions cut 6 bases from V and 6 bases from J, with 18 bases between. The germline V gene has CDR1 DFQATT and CDR2 SNEGSKA (reference sequence). There are 13 residues in the CDR3. In DNA, the CDR3 is TGCAGTGCCAGAAGACTGGGAACGGGCGAGCAGTACTTC. Protein product: CSARRLGTGEQYF.

V is TRBV6-4 and J is TRBJ2-2, with D tentatively TRBD1 or TRBD2 (6 bases each). In germline, CDR1 is MRHNA, CDR2 SNTAGT. Trimming stripped 7 bases from V and 5 bases from J, with 11 bases between. The CDR3 totals 13 residues. As DNA, the CDR3 is TGTGCCAGCAAGGAGGGGGAAACCGGGGAGCTGTTTTTT. The encoded protein is CASKEGETGELFF.

The chain carries TRBV6-5 and TRBJ1-2; a possible D gene is TRBD1 (6 bases). Germline V CDR1 and CDR2: MNHEY, SVGAGI. The CDR3 is 11 residues long. Deletions cut 10 bases from V and 6 bases from J, with 12 bases between. DNA of the CDR3: TGTGCCACCTTTCGACAGGATGGCTACACCTTC. Translating gives CATFRQDGYTF.

With regard to this clonotype: The CDR3 does not end in the conserved phenylalanine or tryptophan, so this is likely a read error. The DNA is omitted, as the CDR3 cannot be located on it reliably, and the CDR3 follows TCRdb's listing. The chain recombines TRBV12-3 or TRBV12-4 with TRBJ1-2; the table names TRBD1, a call not compared with the DNA. From its first to its last residue, the CDR3 has 14 amino acids. CDR3 residues: CASRASGTGGGYIL.

The chain combines TRBV20-1 with TRBJ1-2; possibly TRBD1 for D (5 bases). The CDR3 totals 15 residues. The germline V gene encodes CDR1 DFQATT and CDR2 SNEGSKA (reference sequence). Trimming pared 5 bases from V and 1 base from J, leaving 17 bases between. The CDR3 coding sequence is TGCAGTGCTGGGGGGGTGATGCCGTTTAACTATGGCTACACCTTC. This codes for CSAGGVMPFNYGYTF.

This chain links TRBV4-1 with TRBJ2-3, with 8 bases lining up with TRBD2. CDR3 length: 17 amino acids. In germline, CDR1 is MGHRA, CDR2 YSYEKL. The V segment lost 0 bases and the J segment 2 bases; nucleotides outside the gene matches: 7. The CDR3 sequence: CASSQDQSGGYTDTQYF. CDR3 nucleotides: TGCGCCAGCAGCCAAGATCAGTCGGGGGGGTACACAGATACGCAGTATTTT.

V and J are TRBV5-5 and TRBJ2-3, with D perhaps given as TRBD1 or TRBD2 (7 bases each). Germline V CDR1 and CDR2: SGHKS, YYEKEE (reference sequence). This CDR3 contains 16 residues. V lost 4 bases to trimming and J lost 1 base, with 16 bases between them. The CDR3 sequence is CASSPTGRVGTDTQYF. CDR3 DNA: TGTGCCAGCAGCCCGACAGGGAGGGTCGGCACAGATACGCAGTATTTT.

This clonotype has more than one count but fewer than ten. The chain couples TRBV10-1 to TRBJ1-2, with no clear D. The germline V gene encodes CDR1 WNHNN and CDR2 SYGVQD (reference sequence). V dropped 4 bases and J dropped 5 bases, with 26 bases sitting between them. The CDR3 contains 18 residues. Here the CDR3 reads CASSVLPRQLQIIYGYTF. As DNA, the CDR3 is TGCGCCAGCAGTGTCCTTCCCCGGCAGCTACAGATTATTTATGGCTACACCTTC.

The chain uses TRBV12-3 or TRBV12-4 and TRBJ1-3, with no clear D. The CDR3 totals 12 residues. V was cut by 8 bases and J by 0 bases, with 5 bases left in between. The CDR3 nucleotides are TGTGCCAGCGCCGTCTCTGGAAACACCATATATTTT. Its protein product is CASAVSGNTIYF.

The table lists this clonotype with a count of one. The chain carries TRBV7-8 and TRBJ2-7; 7 bases align to TRBD1. Germline assignment: CDR1 SGHVS and CDR2 FQNEAQ. The CDR3 length is 15 residues. V lost 3 bases and J lost 2; bases outside the gene matches: 7. The chain's CDR3 is CASSFSRDRAYEQYF. CDR3 nucleotides: TGTGCCAGCAGCTTTAGCCGGGACAGAGCCTACGAGCAGTACTTC.